This is a list of T cell receptor beta chains from one sample in a study of blood T cell repertoires in COVID-19. Clones were sequenced by immunoSEQ multiplex PCR, and TCRdb holds only the in-frame ones, with some missing. The table has 75,000 to 90,000 clones, roughly 80% seen once. The specimen was peripheral blood. Receptor source: a man aged 55 to 69 with COVID-19, enrolled during active disease. CDR3s include the opening cysteine and the closing phenylalanine or tryptophan. D genes are given only for firm matches. The size entry is marked missing in some rows and otherwise reads once, few, many or a size class.

j_call v_call d_call clone_size cdr3_nt cdr3_aa
TRBJ1-2 TRBV5-6 NA NA TGTGCCAGCAGCAACCCGGGTCTCTTGAGTACCTTC CASSNPGLLSTF
TRBJ2-1 TRBV11-1 NA NA TGTGCCAGCACCCTAGGCCTCAGCAGTCATGAGCAGTTCTTC CASTLGLSSHEQFF
TRBJ1-5 TRBV10-2 TRBD1 NA TGCGCCAGCAGTGAGTCGACTCGGGGACAGGGGAGTAGGGTCCAGCATTTT CASSESTRGQGSRVQHF
TRBJ1-2 TRBV11-3 NA NA TGTGCCAGCAGCTACGGTAGGGAGGGAGTTCACTATGGCTACACCTTC CASSYGREGVHYGYTF
TRBJ2-2 TRBV5-1 NA NA TGCGCCAGCAGCTCGCGAGCAGGGGACGGGGAGCTGTTTTTT CASSSRAGDGELFF
TRBJ1-3 TRBV19 NA NA TGTGCCAGTAGTAATCAGGGGACCATCTCTGGAAACACCATATATTTT CASSNQGTISGNTIYF
TRBJ2-3 TRBV19 NA NA TGTGCCAGTAGTAGCCCACGGGGGGCCGTAGATACGCAGTATTTT CASSSPRGAVDTQYF
TRBJ1-1 TRBV5-6 NA NA TGTGCCAGCAGCGTCGCGGTTCAGGGCCCTAAAGCCTATGAAGCTTTCTTT CASSVAVQGPKAYEAFF
TRBJ1-2 TRBV5-6 TRBD1 NA TGTGCCAGCAGCCGGATCACAGGGGACTATGGCTACACCTTC CASSRITGDYGYTF
TRBJ2-7 TRBV5-1 NA NA TGCGCCAGCAGCTTGGGTCTCGAGCAGTACTTC CASSLGLEQYF
TRBJ2-7 TRBV3-1/TRBV3-2 NA NA TGTGCCAGCAGTCTTTCAACGACACAGGGTAGCGAGCAGTACTTC CASSLSTTQGSEQYF
TRBJ2-1 TRBV11-3 NA once TGTGCCAGCAGCTTAGTAGGTACAGGTTACAATGAGCAGTTCTTC CASSLVGTGYNEQFF
TRBJ1-3 TRBV25-1 NA NA TGTGCCAGCACCGGGCGGGCCCGCTCTGGAAACACCATATATTTT CASTGRARSGNTIYF
TRBJ1-4 TRBV6-2/TRBV6-3 NA NA TGTGCCAGCAGTGCATCTTTACAGGGTTTCGGAAAACTGTTTTTT CASSASLQGFGKLFF
TRBJ1-6 TRBV7-3 NA NA TGTGCCAGCAGCCCAGGTCGGGGGGCAGGTTCACCCCTCCACTTT CASSPGRGAGSPLHF
TRBJ1-4 TRBV2 NA NA TGTGCCAGCAGTGCCCCGTTTCTAGCTAATGAAAAACTGTTTTTT CASSAPFLANEKLFF
TRBJ2-3 TRBV5-1 NA NA TGCGCCAGCAGCTTAAAGACAGTCACGGGCACAGATACGCAGTATTTT CASSLKTVTGTDTQYF
TRBJ2-1 TRBV5-1 TRBD1 once TGCGCCAGCAGCTTGGGGGACAGTTACAATGAGCAGTTCTTC CASSLGDSYNEQFF
TRBJ2-1 TRBV29-1 NA NA TGCAGCGTCCCAGTCGACATTGGCAATGAGCAGTTCTTC CSVPVDIGNEQFF
TRBJ1-2 TRBV19 TRBD1 NA TGTGCCAGTAGTGTCGACAGGGACGTCAGCGGCTACACCTTC CASSVDRDVSGYTF
TRBJ1-3 TRBV5-1 TRBD1 NA TGCGCCAGCAGCTCCGGGACAGGGAGGTCTGGAAACACCATATATTTT CASSSGTGRSGNTIYF
TRBJ2-3 TRBV5-5 TRBD2 NA TGTGCCAGCAGTTCCCAACTAGCGGGGGCAGATACGCAGTATTTT CASSSQLAGADTQYF
TRBJ2-7 TRBV6-5 TRBD2 NA TGTGCCAGCAGTTTGGCGACTAGCGGGAGCTCCTACGAGCAGTACTTC CASSLATSGSSYEQYF
TRBJ1-5 TRBV14 NA NA TGTGCCAGCAGCCAAGGGTATGGACAGTCGGTACGGCCCCAGCATTTT CASSQGYGQSVRPQHF
TRBJ1-4 TRBV5-1 TRBD1 few TGCGCCAGCAGCTTGGGGGACAGGAAGAATGAAAAACTGTTTTTT CASSLGDRKNEKLFF
TRBJ2-1 TRBV27 TRBD2 NA TGTGCCAGCAGAGGACTAGCGGGAGGCGCCTCCTACAATGAGCAGTTCTTC CASRGLAGGASYNEQFF
TRBJ1-5 TRBV6-6 TRBD1 once TGTGCCAGCAGTGCCCGGACAGGTGTAGATCAGCCCCAGCATTTT CASSARTGVDQPQHF
TRBJ1-1 TRBV10-3 NA NA TGTGCCATCAGTAAGTCCCGGGACATGAACACTGAAGCTTTCTTT CAISKSRDMNTEAFF
TRBJ2-3 TRBV5-1 TRBD2 NA TGCGCCAGCAGCTTATCGGGACTAGCGGGGGGAGATACGCAGTATTTT CASSLSGLAGGDTQYF
TRBJ2-7 TRBV7-2 TRBD2 NA TGTGCCAGCAAGGCGACTAGCGGGAGCTACGAGCAGTACTTC CASKATSGSYEQYF
TRBJ2-1 TRBV7-7 NA once TGTGCTAGCAGCTCCAGTCTAGCGAACAATGAGCAGTTCTTC CASSSSLANNEQFF
TRBJ1-2 TRBV6-6 TRBD1 NA TGTGCCAGCCAGGAGCGGACAGGCAACTATGGCTACACCTTC CASQERTGNYGYTF
TRBJ2-3 TRBV5-1 NA NA TGCGCCAGCAGCTTGTGGTCGGGGAACACAGATACGCAGTATTTT CASSLWSGNTDTQYF
TRBJ2-3 TRBV10-2 TRBD2 once TGCGCCAGCAGACCCGGGACTAGCAGTCATACGCAGTATTTT CASRPGTSSHTQYF
TRBJ1-6 TRBV5-1 TRBD1 few TGCGCCAGCAGCCCGGGACAGGGGGTTTCACCCCTCCACTTT CASSPGQGVSPLHF
TRBJ2-5 TRBV4-3 NA NA TGCGCCAGCAGCCCGGGCCTAGGACTACAAGAGACCCAGTACTTC CASSPGLGLQETQYF
TRBJ2-3 TRBV4-1 TRBD2 NA TGCGCCAGCAGCCGAGTAGCGGGGGCCGTCACAGATACGCAGTATTTT CASSRVAGAVTDTQYF
TRBJ2-1 TRBV11-2 TRBD1 NA TGTGCCAGCAGCTTAGGGACAGGGGGCCACAATGAGCAGTTCTTC CASSLGTGGHNEQFF
TRBJ2-6 TRBV11-1 NA NA TGTGCCAGCAGCCCCGGCGGCGGTGGGGCCAACGTCCTGACTTTC CASSPGGGGANVLTF
TRBJ1-6 TRBV2 TRBD1 few TGTGCCAGCAGTGAAGGGACAGGGAATTCACCCCTCCACTTT CASSEGTGNSPLHF
TRBJ1-5 TRBV5-1 TRBD1 NA TGCGCCAGCAGCCCCGGACAGGGTGATCAGCCCCAGCATTTT CASSPGQGDQPQHF
TRBJ2-3 TRBV11-2 NA once TGTGCCAGCAGCCCTCGGAGGGCCTTTAGGGCAGATACGCAGTATTTT CASSPRRAFRADTQYF
TRBJ1-6 TRBV19 TRBD1 NA TGTGCCAGTAGCCCGACAGGGGAAAATTCACCCCTCCACTTT CASSPTGENSPLHF
TRBJ2-2 TRBV5-1 NA NA TGCGCCAGCAGCTTGGCGGGGACCGGGGAGCTGTTTTTT CASSLAGTGELFF
TRBJ2-7 TRBV6-2/TRBV6-3 TRBD1 few TGTGCCAGCAGTGCGCCAGGGGACAGCCGGTACGAGCAGTACTTC CASSAPGDSRYEQYF
TRBJ2-1 TRBV12-3/TRBV12-4 NA once TGTGCCAGCAGTTTACCGGGGAATGAGCAGTTCTTC CASSLPGNEQFF
TRBJ2-5 TRBV5-4 NA few TGTGCCAGCAGCTTGGCCAGGGGAGAGACCCAGTACTTC CASSLARGETQYF
TRBJ2-1 TRBV7-2 TRBD2 NA TGTGCCAGCAAACTAGCGGGGAATTTATACAATGAGCAGTTCTTC CASKLAGNLYNEQFF
TRBJ2-5 TRBV3-1/TRBV3-2 NA few TGTGCCAGCAGCCAAGGGGGCAGGCCTAAGACCCAGTACTTC CASSQGGRPKTQYF
TRBJ1-5 TRBV6-5 NA few TGTGCCAGCAAACCCGACAGGACCCATCAGCCCCAGCATTTT CASKPDRTHQPQHF
TRBJ2-7 TRBV12-3/TRBV12-4 NA NA TGTGCCAGCAGTCCAGGGGTCGGCGAGCAGTACTTC CASSPGVGEQYF
TRBJ2-1 TRBV12-5 TRBD1 NA TGTGCTAGTGGTTTGGCAGGGGGCGGGAATGAGCAGTTCTTC CASGLAGGGNEQFF
TRBJ2-7 TRBV2 TRBD1 NA TGTGCCAGCAGGTACGGGACAGGGGGCTCCTACGAGCAGTACTTC CASRYGTGGSYEQYF
TRBJ2-1 TRBV18 TRBD2 few TGTGCCAGCTCACCACCATCAGGACTAGCGCTCTACAATGAGCAGTTCTTC CASSPPSGLALYNEQFF